This entry lists 21 T cell receptor beta chains sequenced from one sample in a study of CXCR3-negative and CXCR3-positive naive CD8 T cells. Preparation of TRB cDNA libraries relied on 5' RACE carrying UMI labels. No DNA is given; TCRdb re-called the 5' RACE reads and lists each CDR3 protein once. The specimen's table records around 140,000 distinct CDR3 sequences. The specimen sequenced was naive CXCR3- CD8+ T cells from blood. The subset is: CD45RO-CCR7+CD27+CD95- naive CD8+ T cells lacking CXCR3 (TNR3-). These receptor sequences come from a human donor in good health. Some clones in this sample may be carry-over from other donors' samples.

The rearrangement uses TRBV2 and TRBJ2-7; TCRdb's D gene call, TRBD1, goes unchecked for lack of DNA. The CDR3 spans 14 residues. From germline, CDR1 is SNHLY and CDR2 FYNNEI. The CDR3 spells CASRGTGLYYEQYF.

The chain couples TRBV7-9 to TRBJ2-1; without DNA, the TCRdb call of TRBD2 cannot be checked. This CDR3 region has 15 residues. The V gene's germline CDR1 is SEHNR and CDR2 FQNEAQ (reference sequence). The CDR3 loop is CASSSSGGYYNEQFF.

The CDR3: CASSLGLARNNEQFF. The gene calls are TRBV7-8 and TRBJ2-1; as DNA is missing, the TRBD2 call by TCRdb cannot be tested. This CDR3 spans 15 amino acids. The germline CDR1 and CDR2 sequences are SGHVS and FQNEAQ. Combining the CDR3 with reference TRBV7-8 and TRBJ2-1 gives the whole variable domain GAGVSQSPRYKVAKRGQDVALRCDPISGHVSLFWYQQALGQGPEFLTYFQNEAQLDKSGLPSDRFFAERPEGSVSTLKIQRTQQEDSAVYLCASSLGLARNNEQFFGPGTRLTVL.

The chain employs TRBV3-1 and TRBJ2-7; TCRdb's D call, TRBD1, is unchecked because there is no DNA. Germline lookup yields CDR1 LGHDT and CDR2 YNNKEL (reference sequence). This CDR3 comprises 21 residues. CDR3 sequence reads: CASSHAPDPLPGTSISYEQYF.

The rearrangement joins TRBV11-2 to TRBJ2-1; TCRdb reports TRBD2, a call that lacks DNA to check it against. The CDR3 loop spans 16 amino acids. Germline V gives CDR1 SGHAT, CDR2 FQNNGV. CDR3 loop: CASSLVSGSRYNEQFF.

V gene TRBV12-3 or TRBV12-4 combines with J gene TRBJ1-5. The CDR3 consists of 13 residues. CDR3 region: CASWTYSNQPQHF.

The CDR3 protein is CASGLTSGGDSQYF. The chain links TRBV12-3 or TRBV12-4 to TRBJ2-7; the D call of TRBD2 rests on TCRdb alone, since no DNA is present to check it. This CDR3 comprises 14 residues.

The V and J genes are TRBV29-1 and TRBJ1-1; the TCRdb D gene call, TRBD1, has no DNA to confirm it. The CDR3 extends over 13 amino acids. In germline, CDR1 is SQVTM, CDR2 ANQGSEA. The CDR3 protein is CSVVAGENTEAFF.

CDR3 in amino acids: CASSHYRGPGDTGELFF. The chain uses TRBV4-1 and TRBJ2-2; TCRdb calls TRBD1, which cannot be checked without DNA. CDR3 size: 17 residues. CDR1 MGHRA and CDR2 YSYEKL come from the germline V gene.

This chain connects TRBV29-1 to TRBJ2-5; TCRdb selects TRBD2, and the lack of DNA leaves this call unchecked. CDR3 length: 14 amino acids. Germline CDR1 and CDR2: SQVTM and ANQGSEA. The CDR3 reads CSVELDQEEETQYF.

The V and J genes are TRBV7-9 and TRBJ2-5; the D gene TCRdb calls, TRBD1, cannot be checked with no DNA. The germline CDR1 and CDR2 sequences are SEHNR and FQNEAQ (reference sequence). The CDR3 runs 15 residues. CDR3 protein: CASEVVVVGEVTQYF.

The chain joins TRBV7-8 to TRBJ2-5; with no DNA, the TCRdb D assignment of TRBD2 cannot be verified. CDR3 length: 16 amino acids. Germline V gives CDR1 SGHVS, CDR2 FQNEAQ. The CDR3 spells CASSLGSGGAWETQYF.

The chain recombines TRBV14 with TRBJ2-1; no DNA is available, so the TRBD2 call from TCRdb remains unchecked. There are 16 residues in the CDR3. Germline-derived CDR1 and CDR2 are SGHDN and FVKESK. The CDR3 loop is CASSHSSSGGWDEQFF. Full variable domain (rest looked up from reference TRBV14 and TRBJ2-1): EAGVTQFPSHSVIEKGQTVTLRCDPISGHDNLYWYRRVMGKEIKFLLHFVKESKQDESGMPNNRFLAERTGGTYSTLKVQPAELEDSGVYFCASSHSSSGGWDEQFFGPGTRLTVL.

The chain has TRBV7-3 and TRBJ2-1. This CDR3 region has 13 residues. Germline assignment: CDR1 SGHTA and CDR2 FQGTGA. The CDR3 spells CASSLTNYNEQFF.

The genes are TRBV6-6 and TRBJ2-7; TCRdb names TRBD1, which stays unverified in the absence of DNA. Germline V CDR1 and CDR2: MNHNY, SVGAGI (reference sequence). The CDR3 length is 16 residues. CDR3 amino acids: CASSYGEDRASYEQYF.

This rearrangement joins TRBV4-2 to TRBJ2-3; the D call of TRBD1 rests on TCRdb alone, since no DNA is present to check it. This CDR3 spans 15 amino acids. Germline V gene sequence: CDR1 LGHNA, CDR2 YNFKEQ. CDR3: CASSKTGTGHATQYF.

The genes are TRBV29-1 and TRBJ2-2; TCRdb gives TRBD1 as the D gene, but with no DNA this cannot be confirmed. The CDR3 is made up of 14 amino acids. Looked up from germline, CDR1 is SQVTM and CDR2 is ANQGSEA. The CDR3 reads CSVEARGNTGELFF.

V gene TRBV7-9 combines with J gene TRBJ2-5; TCRdb designates TRBD1, a call that cannot be tested without DNA. Germline CDR1 reads SEHNR; CDR2 reads FQNEAQ (reference sequence). This CDR3 has 14 residues. CDR3 region: CASSPTDREETQYF.

The V gene is TRBV6-5, the J gene TRBJ2-1; TCRdb calls TRBD2, which cannot be checked without DNA. Per germline, CDR1 MNHEY and CDR2 SVGAGI. CDR3 length equals 14 residues. The CDR3 reads CASSRGLSYNEQFF.

The chain links TRBV7-6 to TRBJ2-7; as DNA is missing, the TRBD2 call by TCRdb cannot be tested. Germline loops: CDR1 SGHVS, CDR2 FNYEAQ. This CDR3 has 14 residues. This CDR3 reads CASSSTSGTYEQYF. Based on the CDR3 plus reference TRBV7-6 and TRBJ2-7, the full variable domain is GAGVSQSPRYKVTKRGQDVALRCDPISGHVSLYWYRQALGQGPEFLTYFNYEAQQDKSGLPNDRFSAERPEGSISTLTIQRTEQRDSAMYRCASSSTSGTYEQYFGPGTRLTVT.

This chain connects TRBV30 to TRBJ1-1. The CDR3 sequence is 13 residues long. Germline lookup yields CDR1 GTSNPN and CDR2 SVGIG (reference sequence). CDR3 amino acids: CAWSVVLNTEAFF.